Sequencing of this T cell receptor beta chain was carried out in a study of blood T cell repertoires in COVID-19. About the study: T cells, B-cell-depleted T cells, or PBMCs supplied cDNA or gDNA.

Authors' methods: Reference gene primer amplification gave estimated nucleated cell counts. The repertoire was sequenced with immunoSEQ multiplex PCR; TCRdb's copy has only in-frame clones and lacks some. That table is the source of V, J and clone size, and D and trimming were worked out from the DNA. Here the sample spans some 120,000 clones, approximately 81% being singletons. This CDR3 comprises 17 residues. The germline V gene encodes CDR1 MGHDK and CDR2 SYGVNS. V was clipped by 2 bases and J by 7 bases, with 21 bases between them. The sequence was collected from a woman in her 30s who had recovered from COVID-19. Sequencing was carried out using peripheral blood. The chain uses TRBV25-1 and TRBJ2-1; maybe TRBD1 (6 bases). The DNA for the CDR3 is TGTGCCAGCAGTGAAGGCTTCGAATTCAGGGGACGGAATGAGCAGTTCTTC. Translated, it gives CASSEGFEFRGRNEQFF.